This record covers a single T cell receptor (beta chain). These data originate in a study of blood T cell repertoires in COVID-19. The overall study: Some COVID-19 samples were acute and others convalescent; all came from the United States, Italy and Spain. The analysed material was cDNA or gDNA that came from T cells, B-cell-depleted T cells, or PBMCs.

V was trimmed by 4 bases and J by 0 bases, leaving 9 bases between them. This CDR3 has 16 amino acids. CDR1 is KGHDR, CDR2 SFDVKD, per germline. In the authors' workflow: Reference gene primer amplification gave nucleated cell count estimates. Some clones are missing from TCRdb's copy, which holds only in-frame ones; the method was immunoSEQ multiplex PCR. D and trimming come from the DNA, and the V and J calls and clone size come from that table. Here the sample spans under 150,000 clones, 88% being singletons. This sequence joins TRBV24-1 and TRBJ2-6; D is undetermined. Sequencing used peripheral blood. The origin of this receptor is a human donor in a cohort sampled during active COVID-19. CDR3 bases: TGTGCCACCAGTGACCCCAATCCCTCTGGGGCCAACGTCCTGACTTTC. Amino acids: CATSDPNPSGANVLTF.